This T cell receptor beta chain originates from a study of cytomegalovirus exposure and HLA in healthy donors. Overall study findings and caveats: A further, later analysis showed that HLA-associated TCR beta chains (compared with equally common others) were more clonally expanded.

Turning to this clone: What it recognizes is unknown.

The PCR made use of 60 Vbeta and 13 Jbeta primers. The assay was immunoSEQ multiplex PCR, and TCRdb's table has in-frame clones only and misses some. Of about 180,000 clones listed, more than 65% are singletons. The V end lost 10 bases, the J end lost 1 base, and 16 bases lay between the germline ends. The CDR3 runs 14 residues. Germline V gene lookup returns CDR1 SGHVS and CDR2 FNYEAQ. Sequences were obtained from PBMCs. This receptor was identified in a girl aged 2 to 9 in good health and CMV-seropositive. This chain joins TRBV7-6 and TRBJ1-1; D is possibly TRBD1 (5 bases). The CDR3 sequence: CAITRDWGNTEAFF. CDR3 nucleotides: TGTGCCATCACCCGGGACTGGGGGAACACTGAAGCTTTCTTT.